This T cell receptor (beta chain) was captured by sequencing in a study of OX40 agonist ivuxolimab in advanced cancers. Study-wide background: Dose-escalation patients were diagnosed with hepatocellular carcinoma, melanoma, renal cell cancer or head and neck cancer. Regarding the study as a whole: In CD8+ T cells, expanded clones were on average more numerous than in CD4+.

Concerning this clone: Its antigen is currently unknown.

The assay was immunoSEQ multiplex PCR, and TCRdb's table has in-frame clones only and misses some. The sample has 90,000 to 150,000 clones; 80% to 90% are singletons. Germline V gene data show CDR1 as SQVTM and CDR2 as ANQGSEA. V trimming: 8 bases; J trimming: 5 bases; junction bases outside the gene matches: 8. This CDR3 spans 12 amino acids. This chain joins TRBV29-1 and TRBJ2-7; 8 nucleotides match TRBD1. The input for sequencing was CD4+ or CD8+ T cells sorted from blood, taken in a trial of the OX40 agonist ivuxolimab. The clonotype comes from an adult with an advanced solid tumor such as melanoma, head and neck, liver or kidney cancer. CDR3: CSTGQGFDEQYF. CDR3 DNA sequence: TGCAGCACCGGACAGGGATTCGACGAGCAGTACTTC.